This entry features one TCR beta chain sequence. Its target is not known. CDR3 length equals 15 residues. This sample is part of a study of beta chain features in type 1 diabetes. Each of the sorted populations had a purity greater than 95%. Reverse transcription of all isolated RNA meant that expressed TCRB transcripts were sequenced. Produced via immunoSEQ multiplex PCR; TCRdb's table is partial and in-frame only. The table lists under 250,000 clones, approximately 14% of them singletons. Study observations and caveats: Sequencing the cDNA could make cells with high TCR expression show up more than they should.

V is TRBV21-1 and J is TRBJ1-2. TRBV21-1 is deemed a pseudogene. The sequence came from a woman aged 40 to 49 in good health. The material sequenced was naive CD4+ T cells from blood. The DNA of the CDR3 is TGTGCCAGCAGCAAAGCGGGGGGTGGGGTAGATGGCTACACCTTC. This codes for CASSKAGGGVDGYTF.